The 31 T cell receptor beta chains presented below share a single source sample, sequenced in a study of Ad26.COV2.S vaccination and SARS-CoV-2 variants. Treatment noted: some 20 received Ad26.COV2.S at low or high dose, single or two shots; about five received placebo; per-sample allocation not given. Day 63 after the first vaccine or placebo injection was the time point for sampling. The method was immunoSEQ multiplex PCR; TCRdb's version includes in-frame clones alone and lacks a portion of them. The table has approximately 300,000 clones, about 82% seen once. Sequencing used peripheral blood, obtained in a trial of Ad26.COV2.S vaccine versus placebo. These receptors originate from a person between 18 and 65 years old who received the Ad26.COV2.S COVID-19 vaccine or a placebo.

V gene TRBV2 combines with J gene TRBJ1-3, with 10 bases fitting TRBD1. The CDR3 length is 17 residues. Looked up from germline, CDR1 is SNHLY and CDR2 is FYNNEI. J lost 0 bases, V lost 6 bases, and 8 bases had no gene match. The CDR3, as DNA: TGTGCCAGCAGCCCGACAGGGGGCCCCTTCTCTGGAAACACCATATATTTT. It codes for CASSPTGGPFSGNTIYF. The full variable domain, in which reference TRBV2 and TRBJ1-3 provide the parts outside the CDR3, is EPEVTQTPSHQVTQMGQEVILRCVPISNHLYFYWYRQILGQKVEFLVSFYNNEISEKSEIFDDQFSVERPDGSNFTLKIRSTKLEDSAMYFCASSPTGGPFSGNTIYFGEGSWLTVV.

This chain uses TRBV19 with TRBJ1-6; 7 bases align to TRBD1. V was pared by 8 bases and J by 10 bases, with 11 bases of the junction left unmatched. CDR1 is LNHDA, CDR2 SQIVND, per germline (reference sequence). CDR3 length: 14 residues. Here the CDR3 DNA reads TGTGCCAGTCTCGAGACAGGGTCCAACTCACCCCTCCACTTT. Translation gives CASLETGSNSPLHF.

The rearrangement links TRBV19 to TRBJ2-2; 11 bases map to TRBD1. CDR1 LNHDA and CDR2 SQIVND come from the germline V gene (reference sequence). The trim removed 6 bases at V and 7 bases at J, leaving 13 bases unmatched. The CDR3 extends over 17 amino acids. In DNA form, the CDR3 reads TGTGCCAGTAGAGGACAGGGGGCGGCCTTAAAAGGCGGGGAGCTGTTTTTT. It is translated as CASRGQGAALKGGELFF.

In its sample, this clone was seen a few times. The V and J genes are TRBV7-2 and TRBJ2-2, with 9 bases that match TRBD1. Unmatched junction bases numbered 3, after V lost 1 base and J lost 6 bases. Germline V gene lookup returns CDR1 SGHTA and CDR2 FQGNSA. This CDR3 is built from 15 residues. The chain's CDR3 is CASSLGGTGSGELFF. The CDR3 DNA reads TGTGCCAGCAGCTTAGGAGGGACAGGGTCCGGGGAGCTGTTTTTT.

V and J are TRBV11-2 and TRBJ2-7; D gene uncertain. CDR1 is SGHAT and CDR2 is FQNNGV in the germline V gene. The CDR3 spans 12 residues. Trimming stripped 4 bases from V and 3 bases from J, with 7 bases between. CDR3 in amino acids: CASSYVGYEQYF. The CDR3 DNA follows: TGTGCCAGCAGCTACGTCGGCTACGAGCAGTACTTC.

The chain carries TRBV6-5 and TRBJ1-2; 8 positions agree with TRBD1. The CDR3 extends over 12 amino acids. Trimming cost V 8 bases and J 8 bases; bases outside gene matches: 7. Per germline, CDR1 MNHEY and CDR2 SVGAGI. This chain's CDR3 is CASGQGARGYTF. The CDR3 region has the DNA TGTGCCAGCGGGCAGGGGGCCAGGGGCTACACCTTC.

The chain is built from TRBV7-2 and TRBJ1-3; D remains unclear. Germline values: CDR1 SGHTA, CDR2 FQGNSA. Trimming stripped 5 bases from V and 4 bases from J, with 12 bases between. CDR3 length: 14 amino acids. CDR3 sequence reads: CASSPPRLGNTIYF. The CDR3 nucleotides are TGTGCCAGCAGCCCTCCCCGCCTCGGAAACACCATATATTTT.

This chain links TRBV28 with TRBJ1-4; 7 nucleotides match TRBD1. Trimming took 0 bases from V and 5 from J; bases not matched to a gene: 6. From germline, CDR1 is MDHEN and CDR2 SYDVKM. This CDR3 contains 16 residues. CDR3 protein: CASSLWGLQGNEKLFF. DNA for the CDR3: TGTGCCAGCAGTTTATGGGGCTTACAGGGGAATGAAAAACTGTTTTTT.

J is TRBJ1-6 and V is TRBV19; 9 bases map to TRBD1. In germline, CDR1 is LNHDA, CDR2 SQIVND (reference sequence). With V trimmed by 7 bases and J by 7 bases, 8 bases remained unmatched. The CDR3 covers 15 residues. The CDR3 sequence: CASISRDRENSPLHF. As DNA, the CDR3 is TGTGCCAGTATCTCCCGGGACAGGGAGAATTCACCCCTCCACTTT.

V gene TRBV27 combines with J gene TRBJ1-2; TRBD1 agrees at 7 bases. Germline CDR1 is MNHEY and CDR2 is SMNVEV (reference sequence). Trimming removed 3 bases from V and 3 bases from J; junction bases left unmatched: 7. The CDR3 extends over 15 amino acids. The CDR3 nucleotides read TGTGCCAGCAGTTTGACACAGACAGGGTACTATGGCTACACCTTC. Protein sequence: CASSLTQTGYYGYTF.

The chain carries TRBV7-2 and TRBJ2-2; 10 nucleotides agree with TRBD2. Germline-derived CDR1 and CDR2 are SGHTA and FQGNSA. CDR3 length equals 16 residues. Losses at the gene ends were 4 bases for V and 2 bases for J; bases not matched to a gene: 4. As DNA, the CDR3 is TGTGCCAGCAGCTCTTCTAGCGGGGGTAACACCGGGGAGCTGTTTTTT. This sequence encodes CASSSSSGGNTGELFF.

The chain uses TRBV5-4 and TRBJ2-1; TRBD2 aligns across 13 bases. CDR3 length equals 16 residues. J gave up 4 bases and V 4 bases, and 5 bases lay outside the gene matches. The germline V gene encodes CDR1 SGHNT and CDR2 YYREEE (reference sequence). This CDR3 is CASSPGLAGAYNEQFF. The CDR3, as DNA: TGTGCCAGCAGCCCCGGACTAGCGGGGGCTTACAATGAGCAGTTCTTC.

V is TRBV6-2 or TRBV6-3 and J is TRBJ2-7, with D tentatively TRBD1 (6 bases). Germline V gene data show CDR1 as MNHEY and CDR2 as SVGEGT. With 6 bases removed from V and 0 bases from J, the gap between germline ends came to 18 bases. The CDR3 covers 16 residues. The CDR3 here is CASSSETGWSSYEQYF. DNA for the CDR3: TGTGCCAGCAGCTCAGAGACAGGTTGGAGCTCCTACGAGCAGTACTTC.

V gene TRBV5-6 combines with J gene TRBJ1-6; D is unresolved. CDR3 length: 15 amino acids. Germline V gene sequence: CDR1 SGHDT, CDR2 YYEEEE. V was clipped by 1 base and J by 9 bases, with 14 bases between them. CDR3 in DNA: TGTGCCAGCAGCTTGTCTTGGGGAGGTGCTTCACCCCTCCACTTT. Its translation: CASSLSWGGASPLHF.

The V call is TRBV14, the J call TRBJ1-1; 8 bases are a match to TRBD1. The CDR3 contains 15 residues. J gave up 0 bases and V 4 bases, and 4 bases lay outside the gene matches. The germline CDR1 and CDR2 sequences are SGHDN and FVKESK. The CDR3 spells CASSRLTGVNTEAFF. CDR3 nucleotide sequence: TGTGCCAGCAGCCGATTGACAGGGGTGAACACTGAAGCTTTCTTT. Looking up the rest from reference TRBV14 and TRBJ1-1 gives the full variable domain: EAGVTQFPSHSVIEKGQTVTLRCDPISGHDNLYWYRRVMGKEIKFLLHFVKESKQDESGMPNNRFLAERTGGTYSTLKVQPAELEDSGVYFCASSRLTGVNTEAFFGQGTRLTVV.

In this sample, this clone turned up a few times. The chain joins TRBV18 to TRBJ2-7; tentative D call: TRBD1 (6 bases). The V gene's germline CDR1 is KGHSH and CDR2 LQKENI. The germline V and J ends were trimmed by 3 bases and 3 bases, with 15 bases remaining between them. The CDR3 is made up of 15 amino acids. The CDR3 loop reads CASSPRDRTNYEQYF. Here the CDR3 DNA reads TGTGCCAGCTCACCCCGAGACAGGACCAACTACGAGCAGTACTTC.

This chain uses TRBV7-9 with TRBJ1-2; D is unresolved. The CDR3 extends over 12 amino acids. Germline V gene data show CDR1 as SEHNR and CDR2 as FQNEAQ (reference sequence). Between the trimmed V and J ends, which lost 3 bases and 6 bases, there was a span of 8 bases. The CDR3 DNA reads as TGTGCCAGCAGCTTTACGAGGGATGGCTACACCTTC. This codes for CASSFTRDGYTF.

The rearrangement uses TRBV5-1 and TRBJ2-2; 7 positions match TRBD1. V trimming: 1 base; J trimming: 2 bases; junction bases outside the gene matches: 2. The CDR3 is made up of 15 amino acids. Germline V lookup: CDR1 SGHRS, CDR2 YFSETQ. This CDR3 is CASSLTGVNTGELFF. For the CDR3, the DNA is TGCGCCAGCAGCTTGACAGGGGTTAACACCGGGGAGCTGTTTTTT. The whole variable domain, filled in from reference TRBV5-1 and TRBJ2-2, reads KAGVTQTPRYLIKTRGQQVTLSCSPISGHRSVSWYQQTPGQGLQFLFEYFSETQRNKGNFPGRFSGRQFSNSRSEMNVSTLELGDSALYLCASSLTGVNTGELFFGEGSRLTVL.

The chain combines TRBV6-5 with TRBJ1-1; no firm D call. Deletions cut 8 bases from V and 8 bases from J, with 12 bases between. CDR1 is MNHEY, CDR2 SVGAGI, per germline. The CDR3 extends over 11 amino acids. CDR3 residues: CASGTRIEAFF. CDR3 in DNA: TGTGCCAGCGGAACCAGGATAGAAGCTTTCTTT.

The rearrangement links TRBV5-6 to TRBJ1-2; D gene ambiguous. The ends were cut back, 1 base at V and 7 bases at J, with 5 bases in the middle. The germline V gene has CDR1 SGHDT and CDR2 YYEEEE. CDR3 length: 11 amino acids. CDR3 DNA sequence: TGTGCCAGCAGCTTGATCGGTGGCTACACCTTC. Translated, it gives CASSLIGGYTF. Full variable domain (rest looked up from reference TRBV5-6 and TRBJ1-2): DAGVTQSPTHLIKTRGQQVTLRCSPKSGHDTVSWYQQALGQGPQFIFQYYEEEERQRGNFPDRFSGHQFPNYSSELNVNALLLGDSALYLCASSLIGGYTFGSGTRLTVV.

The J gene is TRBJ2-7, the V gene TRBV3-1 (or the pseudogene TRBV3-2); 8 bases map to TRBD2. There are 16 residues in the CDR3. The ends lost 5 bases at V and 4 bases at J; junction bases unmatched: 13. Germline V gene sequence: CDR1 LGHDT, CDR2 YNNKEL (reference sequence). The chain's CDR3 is CASSNKRGRGGYEQYF. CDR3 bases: TGTGCCAGCAGCAACAAGCGGGGGCGCGGTGGTTACGAGCAGTACTTC.

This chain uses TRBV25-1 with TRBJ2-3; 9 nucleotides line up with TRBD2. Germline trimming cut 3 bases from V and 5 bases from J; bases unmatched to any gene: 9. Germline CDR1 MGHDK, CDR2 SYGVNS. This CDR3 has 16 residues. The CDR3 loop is CASSDLSGGPQDTQYF. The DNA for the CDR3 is TGTGCCAGCAGTGACCTAAGCGGGGGGCCCCAAGATACGCAGTATTTT. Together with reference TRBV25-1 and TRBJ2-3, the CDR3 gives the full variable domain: EADIYQTPRYLVIGTGKKITLECSQTMGHDKMYWYQQDPGMELHLIHYSYGVNSTEKGDLSSESTVSRIRTEHFPLTLESARPSHTSQYLCASSDLSGGPQDTQYFGPGTRLTVL.

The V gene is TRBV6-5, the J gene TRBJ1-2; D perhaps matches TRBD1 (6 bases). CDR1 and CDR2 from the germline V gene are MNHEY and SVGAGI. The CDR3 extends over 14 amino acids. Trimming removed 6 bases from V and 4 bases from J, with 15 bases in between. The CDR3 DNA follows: TGTGCCAGCAGCCGTAACAGGGAACCCTATGGCTACACCTTC. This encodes CASSRNREPYGYTF.

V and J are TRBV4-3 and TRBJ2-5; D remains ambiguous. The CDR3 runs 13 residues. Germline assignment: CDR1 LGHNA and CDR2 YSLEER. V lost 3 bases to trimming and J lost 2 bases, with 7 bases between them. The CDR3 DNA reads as TGCGCCAGCAGCCAGGAATTACAAGAGACCCAGTACTTC. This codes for CASSQELQETQYF.

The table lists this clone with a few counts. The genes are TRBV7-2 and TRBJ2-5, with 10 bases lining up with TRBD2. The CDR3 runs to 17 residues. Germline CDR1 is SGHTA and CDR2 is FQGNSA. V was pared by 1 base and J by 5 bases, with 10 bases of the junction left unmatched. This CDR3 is CASSLGSERGGVETQYF. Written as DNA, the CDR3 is TGTGCCAGCAGCTTAGGGTCGGAGCGGGGGGGCGTGGAGACCCAGTACTTC.

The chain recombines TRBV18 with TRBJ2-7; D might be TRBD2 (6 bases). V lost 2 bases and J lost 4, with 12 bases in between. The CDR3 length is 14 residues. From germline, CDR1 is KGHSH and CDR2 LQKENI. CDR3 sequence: CASSPTLGRYEQYF. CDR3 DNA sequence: TGTGCCAGCTCACCAACCTTGGGGAGGTACGAGCAGTACTTC.

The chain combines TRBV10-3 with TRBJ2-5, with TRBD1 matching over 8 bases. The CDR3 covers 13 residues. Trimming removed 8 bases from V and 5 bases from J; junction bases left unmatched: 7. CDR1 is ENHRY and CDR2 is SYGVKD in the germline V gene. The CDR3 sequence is CAIRGQGGETQYF. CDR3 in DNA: TGTGCCATCCGAGGACAGGGAGGCGAGACCCAGTACTTC.

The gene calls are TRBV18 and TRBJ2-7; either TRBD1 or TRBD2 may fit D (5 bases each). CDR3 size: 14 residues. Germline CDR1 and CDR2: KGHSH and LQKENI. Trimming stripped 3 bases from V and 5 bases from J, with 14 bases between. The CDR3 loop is CASSPYGGINEQYF. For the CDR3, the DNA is TGTGCCAGCTCACCCTATGGGGGAATCAACGAGCAGTACTTC.

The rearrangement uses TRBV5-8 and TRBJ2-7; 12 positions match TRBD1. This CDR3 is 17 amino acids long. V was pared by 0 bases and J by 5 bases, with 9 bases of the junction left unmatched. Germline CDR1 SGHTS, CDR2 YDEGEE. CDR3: CASSLVAPGQGANEQYF. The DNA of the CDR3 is TGTGCCAGCAGCTTGGTGGCACCGGGACAGGGGGCGAACGAGCAGTACTTC.

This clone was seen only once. CDR3 coding DNA: TGTGCCAGCAGCCCCGGTGGAGGCTATGGCTACACCTTC. Its protein is CASSPGGGYGYTF. The J gene is TRBJ1-2, the V gene TRBV7-2; unclear D gene. Trimming removed 5 bases from V and 4 bases from J, with 11 bases in between. Per the germline V gene, CDR1 is SGHTA and CDR2 is FQGNSA. This CDR3 is built from 13 residues.

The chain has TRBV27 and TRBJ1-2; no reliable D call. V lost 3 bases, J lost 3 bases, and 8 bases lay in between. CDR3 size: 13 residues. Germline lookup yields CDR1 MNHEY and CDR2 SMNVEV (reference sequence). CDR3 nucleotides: TGTGCCAGCAGTTTCCTAACGGACTATGGCTACACCTTC. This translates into CASSFLTDYGYTF.